The 4 T cell receptor beta chains in this list originate from one sample, sequenced in a study of blood T cell repertoires in COVID-19. Clones were read by immunoSEQ multiplex PCR, and TCRdb kept only the in-frame ones, dropping some. The sample holds about 180,000 clones; roughly three quarters are singletons and the top ten take 12%. Material: peripheral blood. The receptors stem from a woman older than 75 with COVID-19, enrolled during active disease.

This chain connects TRBV9 to TRBJ2-5; 7 bases match TRBD1. CDR1 SGDLS and CDR2 YYNGEE come from the germline V gene. CDR3 size: 18 residues. V was clipped by 0 bases and J by 2 bases; unmatched bases: 13. The CDR3 loop reads CASSVGSGGPRLQETQYF. CDR3 DNA sequence: TGTGCCAGCAGCGTAGGTTCAGGGGGACCAAGGCTTCAAGAGACCCAGTACTTC.

This chain links TRBV9 with TRBJ2-6; D not resolved. Germline lookup yields CDR1 SGDLS and CDR2 YYNGEE. There are 15 residues in the CDR3. Trimming cost V 0 bases and J 1 base, with 5 bases left between them. CDR3: CASSVVASGANVLTF. The CDR3 DNA is TGTGCCAGCAGCGTAGTAGCATCTGGGGCCAACGTCCTGACTTTC.

V gene TRBV4-3 combines with J gene TRBJ2-3, with TRBD2 as a possible D gene (5 bases). The CDR3 is 15 amino acids. Germline V CDR1 and CDR2: LGHNA, YSLEER. V was clipped by 0 bases and J by 4 bases, with 11 bases between them. CDR3 sequence: CASSQDTSWADTQYF. For the CDR3, the DNA is TGCGCCAGCAGCCAAGATACTAGTTGGGCAGATACGCAGTATTTT.

This rearrangement joins TRBV5-1 to TRBJ1-1; the D is unclear. Deletions cut 0 bases from V and 3 bases from J, with 9 bases between. Germline V gene lookup returns CDR1 SGHRS and CDR2 YFSETQ. There are 14 residues in the CDR3. The chain's CDR3 is CASSLGYSDTEAFF. CDR3 DNA: TGCGCCAGCAGCTTGGGCTATTCGGACACTGAAGCTTTCTTT. Together with reference TRBV5-1 and TRBJ1-1, the CDR3 gives the full variable domain: KAGVTQTPRYLIKTRGQQVTLSCSPISGHRSVSWYQQTPGQGLQFLFEYFSETQRNKGNFPGRFSGRQFSNSRSEMNVSTLELGDSALYLCASSLGYSDTEAFFGQGTRLTVV.